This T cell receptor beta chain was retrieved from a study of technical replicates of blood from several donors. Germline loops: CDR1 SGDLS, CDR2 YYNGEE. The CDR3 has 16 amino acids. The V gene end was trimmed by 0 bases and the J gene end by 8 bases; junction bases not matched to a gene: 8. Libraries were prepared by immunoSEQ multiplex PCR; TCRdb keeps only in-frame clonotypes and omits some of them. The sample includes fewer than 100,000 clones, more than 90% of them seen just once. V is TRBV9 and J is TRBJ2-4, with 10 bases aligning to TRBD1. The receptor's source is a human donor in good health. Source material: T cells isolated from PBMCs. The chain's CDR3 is CASSVGSDRGRYIQYF. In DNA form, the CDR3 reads TGTGCCAGCAGCGTAGGTTCGGACAGGGGGAGGTACATTCAGTACTTC.